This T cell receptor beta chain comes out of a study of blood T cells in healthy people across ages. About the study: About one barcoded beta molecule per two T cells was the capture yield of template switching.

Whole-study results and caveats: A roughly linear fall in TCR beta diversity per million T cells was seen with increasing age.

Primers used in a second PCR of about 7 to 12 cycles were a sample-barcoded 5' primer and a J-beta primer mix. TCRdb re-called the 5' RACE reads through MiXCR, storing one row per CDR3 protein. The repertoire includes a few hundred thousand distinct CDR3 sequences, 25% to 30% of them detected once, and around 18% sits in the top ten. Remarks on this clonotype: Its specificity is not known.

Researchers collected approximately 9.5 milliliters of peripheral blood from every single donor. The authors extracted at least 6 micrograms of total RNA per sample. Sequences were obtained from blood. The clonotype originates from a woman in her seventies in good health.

This CDR3 is CASSFRGPNSPLHF. Written as DNA, the CDR3 is TGTGCCAGCAGTTTTAGGGGGCCTAATTCACCCCTCCACTTT. The chain carries TRBV12-3 or TRBV12-4 and TRBJ1-6; TRBD1 agrees at 7 bases. V was clipped by 3 bases and J by 6 bases; unmatched bases: 2. This CDR3 region has 14 residues.